This TCR beta chain came from a study of T cell responses to AZD1222 COVID-19 vaccine. A remark on this clone: Its antigen is currently unknown.

TCRdb's table, derived via immunoSEQ multiplex PCR, lists solely in-frame clones and lacks some. The repertoire holds some 120,000 clones, with roughly 90% as singletons. This CDR3 is built from 14 residues. Germline-derived CDR1 and CDR2 are SEHNR and FQNEAQ (reference sequence). V was clipped by 3 bases and J by 1 base; unmatched bases: 3. Study conclusions and caveats: Only a handful of people who got AZD1222 tested seropositive at baseline. Among the donors, most were white British and more were female, and clonal diversity was possibly underestimated. Reports indicate that nearly half of spike-specific TCRs are directed at unmutated variant regions.

This chain joins TRBV7-9 and TRBJ2-7, with 7 bases matching TRBD1. This clonotype was sampled from an adult who received the MenACWY meningococcal vaccine as a control. The source material was peripheral blood, sampled 28 days after the second dose of the MenACWY control vaccine. Here the CDR3 reads CASSFDRVSYEQYF. The DNA of the CDR3 is TGTGCCAGCAGCTTCGACAGGGTATCCTACGAGCAGTACTTC.